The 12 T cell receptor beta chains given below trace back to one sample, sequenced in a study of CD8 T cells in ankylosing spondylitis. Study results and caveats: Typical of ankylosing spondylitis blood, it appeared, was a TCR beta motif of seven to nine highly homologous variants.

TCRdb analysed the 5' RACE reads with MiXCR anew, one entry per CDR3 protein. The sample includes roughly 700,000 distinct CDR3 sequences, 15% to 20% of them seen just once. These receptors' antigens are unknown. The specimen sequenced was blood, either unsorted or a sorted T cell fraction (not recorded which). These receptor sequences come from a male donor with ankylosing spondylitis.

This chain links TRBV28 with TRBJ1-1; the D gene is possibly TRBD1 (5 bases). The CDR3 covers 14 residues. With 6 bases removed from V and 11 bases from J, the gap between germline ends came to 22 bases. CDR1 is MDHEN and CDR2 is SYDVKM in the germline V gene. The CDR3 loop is CASSHNPPRAGAFF. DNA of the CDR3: TGTGCCAGCAGCCACAACCCCCCCCGCGCAGGGGCTTTCTTT.

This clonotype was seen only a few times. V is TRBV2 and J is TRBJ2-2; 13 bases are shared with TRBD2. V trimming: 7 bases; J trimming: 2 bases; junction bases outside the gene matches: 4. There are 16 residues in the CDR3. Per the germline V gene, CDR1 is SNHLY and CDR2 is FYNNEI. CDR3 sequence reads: CASKGGLAGNTGELFF. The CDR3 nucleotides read TGTGCCAGCAAAGGGGGACTAGCGGGAAACACCGGGGAGCTGTTTTTT.

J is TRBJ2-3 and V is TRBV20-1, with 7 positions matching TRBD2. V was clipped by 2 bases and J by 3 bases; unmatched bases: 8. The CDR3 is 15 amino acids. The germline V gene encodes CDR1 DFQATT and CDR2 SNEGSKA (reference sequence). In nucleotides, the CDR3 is TGCAGTGCTAGACCGATCGCCGGGAGGACAGATACGCAGTATTTT. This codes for CSARPIAGRTDTQYF.

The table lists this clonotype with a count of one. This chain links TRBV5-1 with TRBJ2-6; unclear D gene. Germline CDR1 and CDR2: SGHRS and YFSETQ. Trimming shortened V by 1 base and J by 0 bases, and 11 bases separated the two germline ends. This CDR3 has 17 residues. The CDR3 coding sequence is TGCGCCAGCAGCTTGTACAGAACCCACTCTGGGGCCAACGTCCTGACTTTC. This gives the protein CASSLYRTHSGANVLTF.

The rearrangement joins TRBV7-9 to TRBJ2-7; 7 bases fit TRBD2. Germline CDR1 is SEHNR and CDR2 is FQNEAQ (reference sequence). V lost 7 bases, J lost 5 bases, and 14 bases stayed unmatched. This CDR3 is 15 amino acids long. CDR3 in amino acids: CASTGEAGRINEQYF. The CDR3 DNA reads TGTGCCAGCACCGGCGAAGCGGGAAGGATCAACGAGCAGTACTTC.

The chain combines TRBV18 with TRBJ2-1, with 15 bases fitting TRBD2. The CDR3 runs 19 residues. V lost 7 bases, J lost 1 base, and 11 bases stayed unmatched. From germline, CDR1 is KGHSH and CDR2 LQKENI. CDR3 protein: CASYKRTSGGAGSYNEQFF. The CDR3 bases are TGTGCCAGCTACAAGAGGACTAGCGGGGGGGCCGGGTCCTACAATGAGCAGTTCTTC.

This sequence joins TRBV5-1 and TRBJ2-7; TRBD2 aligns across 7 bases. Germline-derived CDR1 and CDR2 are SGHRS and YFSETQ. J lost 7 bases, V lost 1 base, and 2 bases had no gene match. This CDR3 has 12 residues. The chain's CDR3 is CASSLSGTEQYF. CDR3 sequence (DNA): TGCGCCAGCAGCTTGAGCGGGACGGAGCAGTACTTC.

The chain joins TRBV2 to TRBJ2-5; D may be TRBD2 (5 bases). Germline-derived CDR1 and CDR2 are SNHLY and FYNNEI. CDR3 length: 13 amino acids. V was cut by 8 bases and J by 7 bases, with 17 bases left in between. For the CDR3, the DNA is TGTGCCAGCCAGGTCTTCGGGGAAGGGACCCAGTACTTC. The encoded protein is CASQVFGEGTQYF.

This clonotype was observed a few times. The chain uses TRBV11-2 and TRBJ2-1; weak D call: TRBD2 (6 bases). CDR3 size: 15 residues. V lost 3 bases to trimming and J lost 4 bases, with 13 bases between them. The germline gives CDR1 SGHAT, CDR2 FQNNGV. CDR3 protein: CASSLGGKGYNEQFF. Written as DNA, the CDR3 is TGTGCCAGCAGCTTGGGCGGGAAAGGTTACAATGAGCAGTTCTTC.

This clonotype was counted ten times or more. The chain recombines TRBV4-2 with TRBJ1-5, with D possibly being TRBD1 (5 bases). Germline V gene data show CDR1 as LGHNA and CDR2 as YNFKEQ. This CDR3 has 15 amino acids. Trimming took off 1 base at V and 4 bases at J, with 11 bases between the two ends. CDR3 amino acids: CASSQVAEGNQPQHF. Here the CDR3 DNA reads TGTGCCAGCAGCCAAGTAGCAGAGGGGAATCAGCCCCAGCATTTT.

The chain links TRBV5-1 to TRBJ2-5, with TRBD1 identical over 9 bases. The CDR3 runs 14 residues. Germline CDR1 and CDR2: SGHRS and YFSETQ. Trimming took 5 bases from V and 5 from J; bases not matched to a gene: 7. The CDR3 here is CASSRTTGGETQYF. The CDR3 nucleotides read TGCGCCAGCAGTCGAACGACAGGGGGGGAGACCCAGTACTTC.

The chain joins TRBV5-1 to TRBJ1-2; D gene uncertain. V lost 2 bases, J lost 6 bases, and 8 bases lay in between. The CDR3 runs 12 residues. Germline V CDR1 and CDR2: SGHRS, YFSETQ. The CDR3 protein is CASSFPGDGYTF. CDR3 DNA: TGCGCCAGCAGCTTCCCAGGTGATGGCTACACCTTC.